Listed below are T cell receptor beta chains from one sample, sequenced in a study of CD8 T cells in ankylosing spondylitis. TCRdb processed the 5' RACE reads anew with MiXCR; each CDR3 protein has one entry. This sample has 250,000 to 400,000 distinct CDR3 sequences, with approximately 10% found just once. The sample was blood, either unsorted or a sorted T cell fraction (not recorded which). The receptors here all came from a female donor with ankylosing spondylitis or in good health (not recorded which). Each CDR3 is given with its conserved first and last residue. D genes are given only for firm matches. A row's size may be missing; if present it is once, few, many or a size class.

V gene	clone size	D gene	J gene	CDR3 protein	CDR3 DNA
TRBV11-3	.	.	TRBJ2-2	CASSPWGDRANTGELFF	TGTGCCAGCAGCCCCTGGGGGGACAGAGCGAACACCGGGGAGCTGTTTTTT
TRBV10-3	many	.	TRBJ2-2	CAISGWSEVVTGELFF	TGTGCCATCAGTGGGTGGTCGGAGGTTGTCACCGGGGAGCTGTTTTTT
TRBV7-2	.	.	TRBJ1-2	CASSLHREYGYTF	TGTGCCAGCAGCCTCCACAGGGAATATGGCTACACCTTC
TRBV6-2/TRBV6-3	.	.	TRBJ2-7	CASRTPPYEQYF	TGTGCCAGCAGGACCCCCCCGTACGAGCAGTACTTC
TRBV27	few	TRBD1	TRBJ2-7	CASSYRQGTPSYEQYF	TGTGCCAGCAGTTACCGACAGGGGACGCCTTCCTACGAGCAGTACTTC
TRBV29-1	many	TRBD2	TRBJ2-7	CSVELTSGVKYF	TGCAGCGTTGAATTGACTAGCGGGGTAAAGTACTTC
TRBV4-2	.	TRBD2	TRBJ2-2	CASSQDITSGGANTGELFF	TGTGCCAGCAGCCAAGATATAACTAGCGGGGGGGCGAACACCGGGGAGCTGTTTTTT
TRBV12-3/TRBV12-4	many	.	TRBJ2-1	CASSITLAEYNEQFF	TGTGCCAGCAGCATTACCCTGGCGGAGTACAATGAGCAGTTCTTC
TRBV20-1	.	.	TRBJ2-6	CSAVRRRSGANVLTF	TGCAGTGCTGTGAGACGGCGCTCTGGGGCCAACGTCCTGACTTTC
TRBV20-1	many	TRBD1	TRBJ1-6	CSAKGDRGSPLHF	TGCAGTGCTAAGGGGGACAGGGGTTCACCCCTCCACTTT
TRBV29-1	many	.	TRBJ1-5	CSVGGRNQPQHF	TGCAGCGTTGGCGGTCGGAATCAGCCCCAGCATTTT
TRBV7-9	many	.	TRBJ2-3	CASSLPPSTDTQYF	TGTGCCAGCAGCCTGCCCCCTAGCACAGATACGCAGTATTTT
TRBV5-1	many	.	TRBJ2-1	CASSLGPESSYNEQFF	TGCGCCAGCAGCTTGGGTCCGGAGAGCTCCTACAATGAGCAGTTCTTC
TRBV6-5	many	.	TRBJ1-1	CASSYAVTGGNTEAFF	TGTGCCAGCAGTTACGCGGTGACTGGGGGGAACACTGAAGCTTTCTTT
TRBV5-6	many	.	TRBJ2-2	CASSLASTGELFF	TGTGCCAGCAGCTTGGCGAGCACCGGGGAGCTGTTTTTT
TRBV20-1	.	.	TRBJ2-1	CSVRGPGYNEQFF	TGCAGTGTTCGGGGGCCGGGGTACAATGAGCAGTTCTTC
TRBV20-1	many	.	TRBJ2-3	CSARDVVGTDTQYF	TGCAGTGCTAGAGATGTCGTGGGCACAGATACGCAGTATTTT
TRBV11-2	.	.	TRBJ2-3	CASIPLGLVTQYF	TGTGCCAGCATTCCCCTAGGGTTGGTGACGCAGTATTTT
TRBV7-2	many	.	TRBJ1-2	CASSLEGNGVSGYTF	TGTGCCAGCAGCTTAGAAGGAAATGGGGTCTCTGGCTACACCTTC
TRBV11-2	few	.	TRBJ2-5	CASSLVGRVEETQYF	TGTGCCAGCAGCTTAGTTGGCAGGGTAGAGGAGACCCAGTACTTC
TRBV12-3/TRBV12-4	many	.	TRBJ2-3	CASGRAGPDTQYF	TGTGCCAGCGGCCGAGCAGGGCCAGATACGCAGTATTTT
TRBV12-3/TRBV12-4	.	TRBD2	TRBJ2-1	CTSSLALGGFRSLGEQFF	TGTACCAGCAGTTTAGCGCTCGGGGGGTTCAGGTCCCTCGGTGAGCAGTTCTTC
TRBV20-1	many	TRBD1	TRBJ2-7	CSAYPTGAHSYEQYF	TGCAGTGCCTATCCGACAGGGGCCCACTCCTACGAGCAGTACTTC
TRBV12-3/TRBV12-4	.	TRBD1	TRBJ2-3	CASSTTGGVGATQYF	TGTGCCAGCAGCACGACAGGGGGCGTCGGGGCTACGCAGTATTTT